The following is a T cell receptor (beta chain) sequence with its context. Its antigen is still unknown. The treatment was: oral pan-JAK inhibitor, 5-10 mg twice daily. Individuals with alopecia areata gave both lesional scalp punch biopsies and peripheral blood for collection. Sorted out of PBMCs were CD4+ T cells and CD8+ T cells. The sample is drawn from a study of CD8+ T cells in alopecia areata. Study-wide findings and caveats: Lesional scalp displayed greater clonality than normal scalp, most notably in alopecia totalis/universalis. Scalp clonality, along with expanded CD8+ clones among the top 100, was significantly decreased by tofacitinib.

The CDR3 loop spans 13 amino acids. Germline-derived CDR1 and CDR2 are GTSNPN and SVGIG (reference sequence). Trimming shortened V by 8 bases and J by 2 bases, and 15 bases separated the two germline ends. cDNA prepared by RNA extraction and subsequent reverse transcription served as the template for sequencing. Generated by immunoSEQ multiplex PCR, the TCRdb table keeps only in-frame clones and is missing some. There are about 210,000 clones in the sample; 64% occur only once, and roughly 4.2% lies in the top ten. Sequenced here: CD4+ T cells sorted from blood, sampled at week 4, from a patient treated with tofacitinib. This TCR was sampled from a human donor with alopecia areata. The genes are TRBV30 and TRBJ2-5; the D call may be TRBD1 or TRBD2 (6 bases each). The DNA of the CDR3 is TGTGCCAGCATGGGGGGCATGCAAGAGACCCAGTACTTC. It translates to CASMGGMQETQYF.